This T cell receptor (beta chain) stems from a study of somatic mutations in cytotoxic T cells in rheumatoid arthritis. Whole-study findings and limits: Increasing age coincided with elevated CD8+ clonality among rheumatoid arthritis patients, though not among healthy controls.

Profiled with immunoSEQ multiplex PCR; TCRdb holds only in-frame clones, not every one. The table includes about 3,800 clones, around four fifths detected once. A single count supports this clone. The antigen is unknown. Germline V CDR1 and CDR2: MRHNA, SNTAGT. There are 16 residues in the CDR3. The sample taken for sequencing was CD8+ T cells sorted from blood. The chain joins TRBV6-4 to TRBJ2-5, with D perhaps matching TRBD1 or TRBD2 (6 bases each). The DNA matches TRBJ2-7 better at its end, which makes the J call doubtful. The sequence came from an adult with rheumatoid arthritis. In nucleotides, the CDR3 is TGTGCCAGCAGTGGGTGGGGGCTAGCGCATACCTACGAGCAGTACTTC. Encoded protein: CASSGWGLAHTYEQYF.